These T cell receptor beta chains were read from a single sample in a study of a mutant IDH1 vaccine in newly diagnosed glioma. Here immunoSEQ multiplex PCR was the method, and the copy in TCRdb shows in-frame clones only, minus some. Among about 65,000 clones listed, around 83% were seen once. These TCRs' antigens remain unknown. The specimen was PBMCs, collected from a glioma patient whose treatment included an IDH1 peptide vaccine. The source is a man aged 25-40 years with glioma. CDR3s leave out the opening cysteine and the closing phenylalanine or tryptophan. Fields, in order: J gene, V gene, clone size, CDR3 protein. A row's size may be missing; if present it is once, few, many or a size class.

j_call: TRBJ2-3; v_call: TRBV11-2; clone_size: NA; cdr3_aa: ASRGDNTDTQY
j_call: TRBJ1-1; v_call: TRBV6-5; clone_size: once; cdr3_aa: ASSRQGNTEAF
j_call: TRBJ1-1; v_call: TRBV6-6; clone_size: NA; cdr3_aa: ASMRANTEAF
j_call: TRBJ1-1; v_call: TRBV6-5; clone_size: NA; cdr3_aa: ASWNTEAF
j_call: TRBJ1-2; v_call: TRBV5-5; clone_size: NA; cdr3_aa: ASRHPVGGDGYT
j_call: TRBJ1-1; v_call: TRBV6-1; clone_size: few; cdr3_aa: ASRLQLNTEAF
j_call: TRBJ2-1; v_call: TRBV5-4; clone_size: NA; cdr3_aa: ASSPPPGGSEQF
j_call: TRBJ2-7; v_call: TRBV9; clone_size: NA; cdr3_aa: ASSSNYEQY
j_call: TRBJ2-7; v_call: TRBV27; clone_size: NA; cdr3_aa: ASSLIPYDEQY
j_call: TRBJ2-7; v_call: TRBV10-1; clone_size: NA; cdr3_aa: ASSESGRGSKEQY
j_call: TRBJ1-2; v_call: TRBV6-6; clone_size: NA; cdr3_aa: ASRGQGADYGYT
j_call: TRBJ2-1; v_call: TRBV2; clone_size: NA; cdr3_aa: ASSRVEGHQF
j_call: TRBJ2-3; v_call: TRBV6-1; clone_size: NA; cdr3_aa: ASSETVSTDTQY
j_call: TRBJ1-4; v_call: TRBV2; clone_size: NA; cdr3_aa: ASSEARGGANEKLF
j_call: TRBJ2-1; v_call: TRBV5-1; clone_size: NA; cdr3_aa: ASSPGTRAYNEQF
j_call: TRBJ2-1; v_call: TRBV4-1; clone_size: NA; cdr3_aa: ASSQDLLTRSPGNEQF
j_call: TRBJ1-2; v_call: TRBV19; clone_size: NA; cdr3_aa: ASSIRKGAGAYGYT
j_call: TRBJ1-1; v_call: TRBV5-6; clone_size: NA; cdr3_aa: ASSSPIRGEAAEAF
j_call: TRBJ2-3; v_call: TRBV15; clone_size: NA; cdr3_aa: ATSRDVGREVTQY
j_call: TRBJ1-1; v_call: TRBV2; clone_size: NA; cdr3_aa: ARRGGGTEAF
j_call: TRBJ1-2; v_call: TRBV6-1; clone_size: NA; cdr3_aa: ASSVSTGNGYT
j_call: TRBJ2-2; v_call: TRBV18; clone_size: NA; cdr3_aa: ASSPRAVDPGELF
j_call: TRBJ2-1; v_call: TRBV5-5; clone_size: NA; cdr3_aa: ASSLGDRVNEQF
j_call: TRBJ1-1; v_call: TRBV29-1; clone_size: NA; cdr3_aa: SVDPTGRAF
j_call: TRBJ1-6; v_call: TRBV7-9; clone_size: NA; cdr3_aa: ASSRGTGGFNSPLH
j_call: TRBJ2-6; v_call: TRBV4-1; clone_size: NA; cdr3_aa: ASSRISGRIQGGANVLT
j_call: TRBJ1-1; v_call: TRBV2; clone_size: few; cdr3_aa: ATRGDRRERTEAF
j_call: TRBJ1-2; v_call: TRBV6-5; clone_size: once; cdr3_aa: ASSYSGSRNGYT
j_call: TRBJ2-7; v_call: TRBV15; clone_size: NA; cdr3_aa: ATSRDTGPSYEQY
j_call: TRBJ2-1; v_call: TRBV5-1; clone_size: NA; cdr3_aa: ASSLAGSSSYNEQF
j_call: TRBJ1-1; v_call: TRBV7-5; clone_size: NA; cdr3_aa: ARPRGPNTEAF